The 28 T cell receptor beta chains listed next were all sequenced from one sample in a study of shared clonotypes between healthy human individuals. Measured with immunoSEQ multiplex PCR; TCRdb has only the in-frame clones, and not every one. The sample contains some 2 million clones, about 94% of which appear only once. Naive-designated CD8 cells lacked CD45RO, were positively enriched for CCR7, and omitted terminally differentiated effector memory CD45RA+ cells. Sequenced material: naive CD8+ T cells sorted from blood. Receptors were obtained from a young man in good health.

A single count supports this clone. The gene calls are TRBV7-9 and TRBJ1-4; possible D gene TRBD1, 5 bases. Germline loops: CDR1 SEHNR, CDR2 FQNEAQ (reference sequence). The CDR3 is made up of 15 amino acids. The V and J ends lost 0 bases and 6 bases respectively, with 11 bases between them. The CDR3 loop is CASSLAMGLDEKLFF. The CDR3 nucleotides read TGTGCCAGCAGCTTAGCGATGGGGCTCGATGAAAAACTGTTTTTT.

The J gene is TRBJ1-1, the V gene TRBV28, with 9 bases identical to TRBD1. The CDR3 consists of 15 residues. CDR1 MDHEN and CDR2 SYDVKM come from the germline V gene. V shed 4 bases, J shed 4 bases, and the junction held 7 bases outside the gene matches. The CDR3 sequence is CASSSTPDRGTEAFF. DNA of the CDR3: TGTGCCAGCAGTTCGACACCGGACAGGGGCACTGAAGCTTTCTTT.

This chain uses TRBV10-2 with TRBJ2-7; 9 bases agree with TRBD2. The CDR3 totals 15 residues. The germline gives CDR1 WSHSY, CDR2 SAAADI. Trimming cost V 3 bases and J 7 bases; bases outside gene matches: 10. In nucleotides, the CDR3 is TGCGCCAGCAGTGAAATTAGCGGGAGCATAGGTGAGCAGTACTTC. Its protein is CASSEISGSIGEQYF.

V usage is TRBV5-1 and J usage is TRBJ1-1, with no clear D. The CDR3 consists of 12 residues. Germline assignment: CDR1 SGHRS and CDR2 YFSETQ. V shed 3 bases and J shed 8 bases, with 11 bases lying between them. CDR3 in amino acids: CASSSKGWEAFF. CDR3 DNA sequence: TGCGCCAGCAGCTCTAAGGGTTGGGAAGCTTTCTTT.

The chain recombines TRBV5-6 with TRBJ1-1, with D possibly matching TRBD1 (6 bases). The CDR3 totals 15 residues. CDR1 SGHDT and CDR2 YYEEEE come from the germline V gene. Deletions cut 4 bases from V and 4 bases from J, with 17 bases between. This CDR3 reads CASSADSHGITEAFF. CDR3 bases: TGTGCCAGCAGCGCGGACAGCCACGGAATCACTGAAGCTTTCTTT.

The V gene is TRBV6-5, the J gene TRBJ1-2; D uncertain. In germline, CDR1 is MNHEY, CDR2 SVGAGI. CDR3 length: 14 residues. V was trimmed by 7 bases and J by 0 bases, leaving 12 bases between them. CDR3 in DNA: TGTGCCAGCACCCCAGGATCTCCTAACTATGGCTACACCTTC. It codes for CASTPGSPNYGYTF.

Remarks on this clone: The same CDR3 arises from other DNA sequences in this sample as well. The rearrangement uses TRBV27 and TRBJ2-7, with TRBD2 matching over 11 bases. The CDR3 is 16 residues long. The V gene's germline CDR1 is MNHEY and CDR2 SMNVEV (reference sequence). With 2 bases clipped from V and 0 bases from J, the junction kept 3 bases outside the gene matches. CDR3 sequence reads: CASSLGLAGGSYEQYF. In DNA form, the CDR3 reads TGTGCCAGCAGTTTAGGACTAGCGGGTGGCTCCTACGAGCAGTACTTC.

This clone was counted once. The V gene is TRBV6-6, the J gene TRBJ2-7; weak D call: TRBD1 (6 bases). The CDR3 has 14 residues. Trimming took 2 bases from V and 3 from J, leaving 11 bases between them. Germline V gene data show CDR1 as MNHNY and CDR2 as SVGAGI (reference sequence). CDR3 residues: CASSYGVGGYEQYF. The CDR3 DNA reads TGTGCCAGCAGTTACGGTGTAGGGGGCTACGAGCAGTACTTC.

The chain combines TRBV5-6 with TRBJ2-7; D uncertain. Germline V CDR1 and CDR2: SGHDT, YYEEEE. Trimming cost V 3 bases and J 3 bases, with 10 bases left between them. There are 13 residues in the CDR3. In nucleotides, the CDR3 is TGTGCCAGCAGCTCAATATGGAACTACGAGCAGTACTTC. Translating gives CASSSIWNYEQYF.

The CDR3 DNA reads as TGTGCCAGCAGTATACGGTTAGCGGGGAGCTCCTACAATGAGCAGTTCTTC. Translation gives CASSIRLAGSSYNEQFF. The gene calls are TRBV2 and TRBJ2-1; 8 bases match TRBD2. V lost 5 bases and J lost 0; bases outside the gene matches: 9. The CDR3 loop spans 17 amino acids. Per the germline V gene, CDR1 is SNHLY and CDR2 is FYNNEI.

This chain connects TRBV7-2 to TRBJ2-7, with 12 positions matching TRBD2. Germline CDR1 SGHTA, CDR2 FQGNSA. Trimming took 5 bases from V and 5 from J; bases not matched to a gene: 7. This CDR3 region has 15 residues. DNA of the CDR3: TGTGCCAGCAGCCTTCTGACTAGCGGGAGCGACGAGCAGTACTTC. Translated, it gives CASSLLTSGSDEQYF.

The rearrangement joins TRBV6-5 to TRBJ2-7; 7 nucleotides line up with TRBD1. The V segment lost 7 bases and the J segment 3 bases; nucleotides outside the gene matches: 9. The CDR3 length is 14 residues. Germline V gene data show CDR1 as MNHEY and CDR2 as SVGAGI. The CDR3 protein is CASIPRSGGYEQYF. In DNA form, the CDR3 reads TGTGCCAGCATCCCCCGATCAGGGGGCTACGAGCAGTACTTC.

Comment on this clone: Distinct nucleotide sequences in the sample also encode this CDR3. The chain couples TRBV2 to TRBJ1-1; D is unresolved. Germline CDR1 reads SNHLY; CDR2 reads FYNNEI. The CDR3 consists of 13 residues. The V end was cut by 3 bases, the J end by 2 bases, with 7 bases between. For the CDR3, the DNA is TGTGCCAGCAGTGATCGGCTTAACACTGAAGCTTTCTTT. It is translated as CASSDRLNTEAFF.

V and J are TRBV5-4 and TRBJ1-1; D gene uncertain. CDR1 is SGHNT and CDR2 is YYREEE in the germline V gene (reference sequence). The CDR3 sequence is 15 residues long. V was pared by 3 bases and J by 1 base, with 13 bases between. DNA for the CDR3: TGTGCCAGCAGCTCCGTAGGGTCAGGGAACACTGAAGCTTTCTTT. Its protein is CASSSVGSGNTEAFF. Full variable domain (rest looked up from reference TRBV5-4 and TRBJ1-1): ETGVTQSPTHLIKTRGQQVTLRCSSQSGHNTVSWYQQALGQGPQFIFQYYREEENGRGNFPPRFSGLQFPNYSSELNVNALELDDSALYLCASSSVGSGNTEAFFGQGTRLTVV.

Note on this clone: The same CDR3 can be traced to other DNA sequences in this sample. The chain recombines TRBV4-1 with TRBJ2-7, with D maybe TRBD2 (6 bases). Per the germline V gene, CDR1 is MGHRA and CDR2 is YSYEKL. V shed 0 bases and J shed 2 bases, with 8 bases lying between them. This CDR3 has 14 amino acids. The CDR3 spells CASSQDPGAYEQYF. CDR3 in DNA: TGCGCCAGCAGCCAAGACCCGGGGGCCTACGAGCAGTACTTC.

Here the CDR3 DNA reads TGTGCCAGCAGCTTGGCCGGTGTCGTAGGCAATGAGCAGTTCTTC. It translates to CASSLAGVVGNEQFF. This sequence joins TRBV5-5 and TRBJ2-1, with D unresolved. The ends were cut back, 0 bases at V and 6 bases at J, with 13 bases in the middle. There are 15 residues in the CDR3. Looked up from germline, CDR1 is SGHKS and CDR2 is YYEKEE (reference sequence).

The rearrangement links TRBV4-1 to TRBJ1-2; TRBD1 aligns across 12 bases. CDR1 is MGHRA and CDR2 is YSYEKL in the germline V gene. The CDR3 runs 16 residues. V lost 4 bases to trimming and J lost 7 bases; unmatched junction nucleotides: 10. This chain's CDR3 is CASSLVGGDRGLGYTF. The CDR3 DNA sequence: TGCGCCAGCAGCCTCGTAGGTGGGGACAGGGGGCTTGGCTACACCTTC.

The genes are TRBV4-3 and TRBJ2-1; 7 nucleotides line up with TRBD1. Germline CDR1 and CDR2: LGHNA and YSLEER. The junction had 11 bases not matched to a gene; V was cut back by 0 bases and J by 9 bases. The CDR3 is 16 amino acids. The CDR3 nucleotides read TGCGCCAGCAGCCAAGATCCAGGGGGAATGAGCAGTGAGCAGTTCTTC. Amino acids: CASSQDPGGMSSEQFF.

The J gene is TRBJ2-1, the V gene TRBV7-3, with 7 bases identical to TRBD2. Germline V lookup: CDR1 SGHTA, CDR2 FQGTGA. The CDR3 extends over 14 amino acids. With 1 base clipped from V and 8 bases from J, the junction kept 5 bases outside the gene matches. This CDR3 is CASSLNPREDEQFF. In DNA form, the CDR3 reads TGTGCCAGCAGCTTAAACCCTCGGGAGGATGAGCAGTTCTTC. Full variable domain (rest looked up from reference TRBV7-3 and TRBJ2-1): GAGVSQTPSNKVTEKGKYVELRCDPISGHTALYWYRQSLGQGPEFLIYFQGTGAADDSGLPNDRFFAVRPEGSVSTLKIQRTERGDSAVYLCASSLNPREDEQFFGPGTRLTVL.

CDR3 nucleotides: TGTGCCAGCAGCCAAGTCACCACTGAAGCTTTCTTT. It encodes CASSQVTTEAFF. The chain couples TRBV4-2 to TRBJ1-1; no clear D. V was shortened by 1 base and J by 4 bases, with 4 bases between the two germline ends. The CDR3 runs to 12 residues. Germline CDR1 and CDR2: LGHNA and YNFKEQ.

Worth noting for this clone: Other DNA sequences in the same sample also yield this CDR3. V gene TRBV9 combines with J gene TRBJ2-1; 7 bases are shared with TRBD2. The CDR3 extends over 14 amino acids. The junction had 1 base not matched to a gene; V was cut back by 1 base and J by 3 bases. Germline-derived CDR1 and CDR2 are SGDLS and YYNGEE. The CDR3 reads CASSVSGDYNEQFF. For the CDR3, the DNA is TGTGCCAGCAGCGTAAGCGGGGACTACAATGAGCAGTTCTTC.

This chain connects TRBV7-9 to TRBJ2-7; D is undetermined. Germline V lookup: CDR1 SEHNR, CDR2 FQNEAQ (reference sequence). The CDR3 consists of 14 residues. Trimming took 5 bases from V and 6 from J, leaving 17 bases between them. The CDR3 DNA reads as TGTGCCAGCAGCCCGCCCTGGGCTTGGGGCGAGCAGTACTTC. Protein sequence: CASSPPWAWGEQYF.

The J gene is TRBJ2-2, the V gene TRBV11-2; TRBD2 matches 11 bases. V was pared by 5 bases and J by 6 bases, with 2 bases of the junction left unmatched. This CDR3 spans 14 amino acids. Germline V lookup: CDR1 SGHAT, CDR2 FQNNGV. The CDR3 coding sequence is TGTGCCAGCAGCCTGGGACTAGCGGCCGGGGAGCTGTTTTTT. Amino acids: CASSLGLAAGELFF.

The gene calls are TRBV6-6 and TRBJ1-2; D might be TRBD1 (6 bases). The V end lost 5 bases, the J end lost 4 bases, and 14 bases lay between the germline ends. The germline V gene has CDR1 MNHNY and CDR2 SVGAGI (reference sequence). The CDR3 runs to 14 residues. CDR3 protein: CASSQGTSIYGYTF. For the CDR3, the DNA is TGTGCCAGCAGTCAGGGGACCAGTATCTATGGCTACACCTTC.

The DNA for the CDR3 is TGTGCCAGCAGTCGAGATCGAGGAGCTAATGAAAAACTGTTTTTT. Translation gives CASSRDRGANEKLFF. This chain connects TRBV6-6 to TRBJ1-4; D is unresolved. Trimming cost V 5 bases and J 3 bases, with 13 bases left between them. The CDR3 runs 15 residues. Germline assignment: CDR1 MNHNY and CDR2 SVGAGI (reference sequence).

The rearrangement links TRBV27 to TRBJ2-5, with TRBD1 identical over 7 bases. Unmatched junction bases numbered 12, after V lost 3 bases and J lost 5 bases. Germline assignment: CDR1 MNHEY and CDR2 SMNVEV (reference sequence). The CDR3 is made up of 16 amino acids. CDR3 region: CASSLLWQGELETQYF. DNA of the CDR3: TGTGCCAGCAGTTTGTTGTGGCAGGGGGAGTTGGAGACCCAGTACTTC.

Points on this clone: Other DNA sequences in this sample translate to the same CDR3. V and J are TRBV9 and TRBJ1-1, with D unclear. The CDR3 has 13 amino acids. From germline, CDR1 is SGDLS and CDR2 YYNGEE. Trimming stripped 0 bases from V and 0 bases from J, with 3 bases between. CDR3 in DNA: TGTGCCAGCAGCGTAGTACTGAACACTGAAGCTTTCTTT. Its protein is CASSVVLNTEAFF.

This clone was seen once. The J gene is TRBJ2-7, the V gene TRBV7-9; the D is unclear. V was trimmed by 4 bases and J by 4 bases, leaving 8 bases between them. This CDR3 region has 12 residues. Germline-derived CDR1 and CDR2 are SEHNR and FQNEAQ (reference sequence). CDR3 sequence reads: CASSWDNYEQYF. As DNA, the CDR3 is TGTGCCAGCAGCTGGGATAATTACGAGCAGTACTTC.